This TCR beta chain is from a study of blood T cell repertoires in COVID-19. Study information: Sites in the United States, Italy and Spain provided acute and convalescent COVID-19 samples. From T cells, B-cell-depleted T cells, or PBMCs came the material, which was cDNA or gDNA.

In the authors' methods: Reference gene primer amplification yielded estimated nucleated cell counts. Here immunoSEQ multiplex PCR was the method, and the copy in TCRdb shows in-frame clones only, minus some. From that table come the V and J calls and clone size; the DNA was used to work out D and trimming. The repertoire holds 140,000 to 150,000 clones, with about 90% as singletons. The ends lost 0 bases at V and 5 bases at J; junction bases unmatched: 3. Germline V lookup: CDR1 SGHRS, CDR2 YFSETQ. The CDR3 is 15 residues long. V and J are TRBV5-1 and TRBJ2-3, with 10 positions matching TRBD1. The sequencing sample was made of peripheral blood. The origin of this receptor is a woman aged 45-65 years with acute or convalescent COVID-19. In nucleotides, the CDR3 is TGCGCCAGCAGCTTGGGACAGGGGGCATTAGATACGCAGTATTTT. Translation: CASSLGQGALDTQYF.